The 26 T cell receptor beta chains below were found in one sample sequenced in a study of OX40 agonist ivuxolimab in advanced cancers. The protocol was immunoSEQ multiplex PCR, while the TCRdb copy is restricted to in-frame clones and leaves out a portion. This sample yields approximately 70,000 clones, of which around 82% are seen a single time; 7.9% belongs to the top ten. The sample consisted of CD4+ or CD8+ T cells sorted from blood, taken in a trial of the OX40 agonist ivuxolimab. These receptors came from an adult with an advanced solid tumor such as melanoma, head and neck, liver or kidney cancer.

The rearrangement uses TRBV19 and TRBJ1-5; no clear D gene. The CDR3 runs to 14 residues. Trimming removed 1 base from V and 3 bases from J, with 7 bases in between. The germline CDR1 and CDR2 sequences are LNHDA and SQIVND (reference sequence). In nucleotides, the CDR3 is TGTGCCAGTAGTATAGCTGGCTCCAATCAGCCCCAGCATTTT. This translates into CASSIAGSNQPQHF.

CDR3 nucleotide sequence: TGTGCCAGTAAAGGGGGGCATCACTACAATGAGCAGTTCTTC. Translation: CASKGGHHYNEQFF. This rearrangement joins TRBV19 to TRBJ2-1; D may match TRBD1 or TRBD2 (6 bases each). Per germline, CDR1 LNHDA and CDR2 SQIVND (reference sequence). V lost 7 bases, J lost 3 bases, and 13 bases lay in between. The CDR3 totals 14 residues.

This clone has a handful of counts. The J gene is TRBJ1-1, the V gene TRBV28; D ambiguous. CDR1 and CDR2 from the germline V gene are MDHEN and SYDVKM. V dropped 7 bases and J dropped 5 bases, with 17 bases sitting between them. The CDR3 is 14 amino acids. The CDR3 nucleotides are TGTGCCAGCATTACCCCCTCGGGTGGGACTGAAGCTTTCTTT. It codes for CASITPSGGTEAFF.

The chain joins TRBV4-1 to TRBJ1-3; D is unclear. CDR3 size: 15 residues. V lost 1 base to trimming and J lost 2 bases, with 9 bases between them. CDR1 MGHRA and CDR2 YSYEKL come from the germline V gene. The CDR3 sequence is CASSQVSGAGNTIYF. The DNA of the CDR3 is TGCGCCAGCAGCCAAGTGTCTGGGGCTGGAAACACCATATATTTT.

The CDR3 coding sequence is TGTGCCATCAACGTGGGTAGCGGGGCCACCGGGGAGCTGTTTTTT. Its protein product is CAINVGSGATGELFF. This chain uses TRBV10-3 with TRBJ2-2, with TRBD2 matching over 8 bases. The germline gives CDR1 ENHRY, CDR2 SYGVKD. With V trimmed by 7 bases and J by 4 bases, 8 bases remained unmatched. The CDR3 runs to 15 residues.

The gene calls are TRBV7-9 and TRBJ2-5; D gene unclear. The J call is in doubt because the DNA end fits TRBJ2-7 better. The CDR3 covers 14 residues. CDR1 and CDR2 (germline): SEHNR, FQNEAQ (reference sequence). CDR3 DNA sequence: TGTGCCAGCAGCTTACCCCGGTTGGGTTACGAGCAGTACTTC. This sequence encodes CASSLPRLGYEQYF.

V usage is TRBV7-2 and J usage is TRBJ2-5, with D perhaps matching TRBD2 (6 bases). The CDR3 spans 17 residues. Germline CDR1 and CDR2: SGHTA and FQGNSA. Between the trimmed V and J ends, which lost 2 bases and 7 bases, there was a span of 23 bases. The CDR3 here is CASSLRWQRATPVTQYF. In DNA, the CDR3 is TGTGCCAGCAGCTTAAGGTGGCAGCGGGCCACCCCAGTGACCCAGTACTTC.

This chain connects TRBV28 to TRBJ1-5, with D hard to call. The CDR3 is 12 residues long. The V and J ends lost 7 bases and 5 bases respectively, with 9 bases between them. Germline V gene sequence: CDR1 MDHEN, CDR2 SYDVKM. CDR3 region: CASTSPDQPQHF. DNA of the CDR3: TGTGCCAGCACCTCGCCCGATCAGCCCCAGCATTTT.

The chain links TRBV9 to TRBJ2-3, with unresolved D. The V and J ends lost 0 bases and 6 bases respectively, with 17 bases between them. The CDR3 has 16 residues. Germline CDR1 SGDLS, CDR2 YYNGEE. CDR3 region: CASSVDAQGMVDTQYF. The CDR3 DNA follows: TGTGCCAGCAGCGTAGATGCACAAGGGATGGTTGATACGCAGTATTTT.

Only one count was recorded for this clone. This rearrangement joins TRBV7-2 to TRBJ2-1; a possible D gene is TRBD2 (6 bases). The CDR3 extends over 13 amino acids. Germline values: CDR1 SGHTA, CDR2 FQGNSA. The V and J ends lost 4 bases and 9 bases respectively, with 13 bases between them. CDR3 in DNA: TGTGCCAGCAGCTGGCGGGGACTTTCTGAGCAGTTCTTC. It yields the protein CASSWRGLSEQFF.

The chain employs TRBV7-3 and TRBJ1-1, with D unclear. V was shortened by 2 bases and J by 1 base, with 5 bases between the two germline ends. The germline CDR1 and CDR2 sequences are SGHTA and FQGTGA. This CDR3 has 13 residues. CDR3 in amino acids: CASSLHRNTEAFF. For the CDR3, the DNA is TGTGCCAGCAGCTTACACAGGAACACTGAAGCTTTCTTT. The variable domain in full, completed from reference TRBV7-3 and TRBJ1-1, reads GAGVSQTPSNKVTEKGKYVELRCDPISGHTALYWYRQSLGQGPEFLIYFQGTGAADDSGLPNDRFFAVRPEGSVSTLKIQRTERGDSAVYLCASSLHRNTEAFFGQGTRLTVV.

V is TRBV27 and J is TRBJ1-2; 11 bases match TRBD1. Germline CDR1 and CDR2: MNHEY and SMNVEV (reference sequence). The CDR3 is made up of 20 amino acids. J gave up 1 base and V 0 bases, and 13 bases lay outside the gene matches. This CDR3 reads CASSLSARVDRGPVNYGYTF. In nucleotides, the CDR3 is TGTGCCAGCAGTTTATCGGCGCGGGTGGACAGGGGGCCAGTTAACTATGGCTACACCTTC.

In regard to this clone: One end of the junction varies from germline; a read error may be responsible. The rearrangement links TRBV19 to TRBJ1-2; TRBD1 agrees at 7 bases. Germline V CDR1 and CDR2: LNHDA, SQIVND (reference sequence). This CDR3 is 13 amino acids long. The CDR3 protein is CASSLEGAYGYTF. The CDR3 nucleotides are TGTGCCAGTAGTCTAGAGGGGGCCTATGGCTACACCTTC.

The gene calls are TRBV18 and TRBJ1-1; TRBD1 might be the D (6 bases). The length of the CDR3 is 13 residues. The V end was cut by 8 bases, the J end by 5 bases, with 15 bases between. The germline gives CDR1 KGHSH, CDR2 LQKENI. For the CDR3, the DNA is TGTGCCAGCACCCAGGACAGCTGGACTGAAGCTTTCTTT. Amino acid sequence: CASTQDSWTEAFF. Full variable domain (missing parts from reference TRBV18 and TRBJ1-1): NAGVMQNPRHLVRRRGQEARLRCSPMKGHSHVYWYRQLPEEGLKFMVYLQKENIIDESGMPKERFSAEFPKEGPSILRIQQVVRGDSAAYFCASTQDSWTEAFFGQGTRLTVV.

This sequence joins TRBV11-2 and TRBJ2-3, with D maybe TRBD2 (5 bases). CDR3 length: 16 residues. Germline CDR1 reads SGHAT; CDR2 reads FQNNGV. V lost 2 bases to trimming and J lost 2 bases, with 14 bases between them. Here the CDR3 reads CASSLSLGLSTDTQYF. As DNA, the CDR3 is TGTGCCAGCAGCTTATCCCTCGGACTTTCCACAGATACGCAGTATTTT.

V is TRBV7-2 and J is TRBJ2-7; no clear D gene. The V end lost 2 bases, the J end lost 0 bases, and 14 bases lay between the germline ends. Per germline, CDR1 SGHTA and CDR2 FQGNSA. This CDR3 is built from 16 residues. This chain's CDR3 is CASSLNIGQYSYEQYF. CDR3 DNA sequence: TGTGCCAGCAGCTTAAACATTGGGCAGTACTCCTACGAGCAGTACTTC. The variable domain in full, completed from reference TRBV7-2 and TRBJ2-7, reads GAGVSQSPSNKVTEKGKDVELRCDPISGHTALYWYRQSLGQGLEFLIYFQGNSAPDKSGLPSDRFSAERTGGSVSTLTIQRTQQEDSAVYLCASSLNIGQYSYEQYFGPGTRLTVT.

This clone was observed a few times. This chain joins TRBV6-5 and TRBJ1-2, with D hard to call. Germline CDR1 is MNHEY and CDR2 is SVGAGI. The CDR3 runs 13 residues. The V and J ends lost 0 bases and 5 bases respectively, with 7 bases between them. The DNA for the CDR3 is TGTGCCAGCAGTTACTCGATAGCGTATGGCTACACCTTC. Its protein product is CASSYSIAYGYTF.

In its sample, this clone was seen once. The chain recombines TRBV4-1 with TRBJ1-1; the D is unclear. Germline CDR1 MGHRA, CDR2 YSYEKL. Trimming took off 1 base at V and 1 base at J, with 7 bases between the two ends. This CDR3 comprises 14 residues. The CDR3 sequence is CASSQVRANTEAFF. CDR3 bases: TGCGCCAGCAGCCAAGTTCGGGCGAACACTGAAGCTTTCTTT.

This clone was observed once. This sequence joins TRBV30 and TRBJ1-2; 9 nucleotides line up with TRBD1. V lost 8 bases to trimming and J lost 3 bases; unmatched junction nucleotides: 7. This CDR3 region has 13 residues. CDR1 is GTSNPN, CDR2 SVGIG, per germline (reference sequence). This chain's CDR3 is CALGTGFDYGYTF. CDR3 sequence (DNA): TGTGCCCTGGGGACAGGGTTCGACTATGGCTACACCTTC.

This sequence joins TRBV19 and TRBJ1-3; weak D call: TRBD1 (5 bases). The CDR3 totals 14 residues. Germline loops: CDR1 LNHDA, CDR2 SQIVND (reference sequence). V shed 3 bases and J shed 0 bases, with 6 bases lying between them. CDR3 DNA sequence: TGTGCCAGTAGTATTAGGGGCTCTGGAAACACCATATATTTT. Residues: CASSIRGSGNTIYF. Full variable domain (missing parts from reference TRBV19 and TRBJ1-3): DGGITQSPKYLFRKEGQNVTLSCEQNLNHDAMYWYRQDPGQGLRLIYYSQIVNDFQKGDIAEGYSVSREKKESFPLTVTSAQKNPTAFYLCASSIRGSGNTIYFGEGSWLTVV.

This chain uses TRBV5-5 with TRBJ1-1; TRBD1 might be the D (6 bases). CDR3 length: 14 residues. V dropped 1 base and J dropped 4 bases, with 11 bases sitting between them. The germline CDR1 and CDR2 sequences are SGHKS and YYEKEE (reference sequence). The CDR3 protein is CASSLQTRGTEAFF. In DNA, the CDR3 is TGTGCCAGCAGCTTGCAGACCAGGGGCACTGAAGCTTTCTTT.

The chain has TRBV2 and TRBJ2-7, with 8 bases identical to TRBD1. Germline CDR1 and CDR2: SNHLY and FYNNEI. The trim removed 4 bases at V and 2 bases at J, leaving 7 bases unmatched. The CDR3 totals 15 residues. The CDR3 sequence is CASSGVHRGAYEQYF. DNA of the CDR3: TGTGCCAGCAGTGGGGTACACAGGGGGGCCTACGAGCAGTACTTC.

The CDR3 region is CASSSGPGTEAFF. CDR3 DNA sequence: TGTGCCAGCAGCTCGGGTCCAGGCACTGAAGCTTTCTTT. The chain has TRBV11-3 and TRBJ1-1; D gene uncertain. The CDR3 sequence is 13 residues long. Germline CDR1 and CDR2: SGHNT and YENEEA. Trimming left V 4 bases short and J 4 bases short, with 10 bases between.

This clone was detected only once. The rearrangement links TRBV5-1 to TRBJ2-7; a weak D match, TRBD2 (5 bases). Germline V gene sequence: CDR1 SGHRS, CDR2 YFSETQ. V dropped 0 bases and J dropped 6 bases, with 13 bases sitting between them. The CDR3 length is 14 residues. CDR3 nucleotides: TGCGCCAGCAGCTTGGGTAAAGAGGGTGGCGAGCAGTACTTC. Translation: CASSLGKEGGEQYF.

The chain has TRBV6-1 and TRBJ1-1; D is perhaps TRBD1 (5 bases). V lost 8 bases and J lost 3, with 13 bases in between. Germline CDR1 is MNHNS and CDR2 is SASEGT. This CDR3 spans 13 amino acids. Here the CDR3 reads CASARDVDTEAFF. CDR3 in DNA: TGTGCCAGCGCCCGGGACGTCGACACTGAAGCTTTCTTT.

This chain links TRBV19 with TRBJ2-7, with 7 bases aligning to TRBD1. V dropped 8 bases and J dropped 2; count of bases not matched to a gene: 6. Germline CDR1 and CDR2: LNHDA and SQIVND (reference sequence). This CDR3 is 13 amino acids long. The CDR3 region is CASSQGNAYEQYF. CDR3 sequence (DNA): TGTGCCAGTTCACAGGGGAACGCCTACGAGCAGTACTTC.